The 16 T cell receptor beta chains below all came from one sample that was sequenced in a study of T-cell memory formation after mild COVID-19. TCRdb called the 5' RACE reads again in MiXCR, with one record for every CDR3 protein. Of around 320,000 distinct CDR3 sequences listed, around 15% are singletons. Sample: PBMCs or a T cell subset sorted from them (not recorded which). These receptors all stem from a man between 18 and 29 years old who had mild COVID-19 (a few samples of this study predate the infection). Cell type and time point are not known.

The V gene is TRBV7-2, the J gene TRBJ2-1; TRBD1 agrees at 7 bases. Germline-derived CDR1 and CDR2 are SGHTA and FQGNSA. V lost 5 bases and J lost 2; bases outside the gene matches: 9. The CDR3 is 16 residues long. The chain's CDR3 is CASSARTGPTYNEQFF. Written as DNA, the CDR3 is TGTGCCAGCAGCGCCCGGACAGGTCCTACCTACAATGAGCAGTTCTTC.

V is TRBV29-1 and J is TRBJ2-5, with D possibly TRBD2 on 5 matching bases. V was trimmed by 1 base and J by 6 bases, leaving 9 bases between them. CDR3 length: 12 amino acids. In germline, CDR1 is SQVTM, CDR2 ANQGSEA. The DNA of the CDR3 is TGCAGCGTTGAAGGAGGGCTTCAGACCCAGTACTTC. This codes for CSVEGGLQTQYF.

The chain has TRBV6-6 and TRBJ2-7; TRBD1 matches 7 bases. The CDR3 sequence is 15 residues long. From germline, CDR1 is MNHNY and CDR2 SVGAGI (reference sequence). The junction had 7 bases not matched to a gene; V was cut back by 5 bases and J by 0 bases. This CDR3 is CASSDRDRVSYEQYF. CDR3 coding DNA: TGTGCCAGCAGTGACAGAGACAGGGTCTCCTACGAGCAGTACTTC.

This clonotype occurred many times. This chain uses TRBV7-2 with TRBJ2-7; TRBD1 matches 7 bases. CDR3 length: 13 amino acids. CDR1 and CDR2 from the germline V gene are SGHTA and FQGNSA. The trim removed 5 bases at V and 3 bases at J, leaving 4 bases unmatched. The CDR3 loop is CASSPTGFYEQYV. CDR3 nucleotides: TGTGCCAGCAGCCCGACAGGGTTCTACGAGCAGTACGTC.

Comment on this clonotype: A much larger clone lies a single base off, so this may be a read error. V is TRBV5-1 and J is TRBJ1-5; tentative D call: TRBD1 (5 bases). There are 15 residues in the CDR3. The germline V gene has CDR1 SGHRS and CDR2 YFSETQ. The CDR3 nucleotides are TGCGCCAGAAGCTTGGGGGGAGTTCACAATCAGCCCCAGCATTTT. Translating it yields CARSLGGVHNQPQHF.

The CDR3 protein is CASSKMRTGEEKLFF. The DNA for the CDR3 is TGTGCCAGCAGCAAAATGCGGACAGGGGAGGAAAAACTGTTTTTT. The chain uses TRBV21-1 and TRBJ1-4; the table's TRBD1 call for D was not verified on the DNA. TRBV21-1 is assigned pseudogene status. The CDR3 is made up of 15 amino acids.

V gene TRBV6-5 combines with J gene TRBJ1-5; TRBD1 agrees at 9 bases. Germline V gives CDR1 MNHEY, CDR2 SVGAGI. The CDR3 length is 13 residues. V shed 5 bases and J 6 bases; nucleotides not matched to a gene: 2. DNA for the CDR3: TGTGCCAGCAGTAGACAGGGGGGTCAGCCCCAGCATTTT. Translation: CASSRQGGQPQHF.

V and J are TRBV29-1 and TRBJ2-1, with 9 bases fitting TRBD2. J gave up 8 bases and V 2 bases, and 4 bases lay outside the gene matches. The CDR3 is 13 residues long. The germline V gene has CDR1 SQVTM and CDR2 ANQGSEA. The CDR3 loop is CSVESGGNYEQFF. The DNA for the CDR3 is TGCAGCGTTGAAAGCGGGGGGAATTATGAGCAGTTCTTC.

This clonotype occurred a few times. V is TRBV6-5 and J is TRBJ1-1; no clear D gene. The CDR3 contains 11 residues. Trimming stripped 6 bases from V and 8 bases from J, with 10 bases between. Germline loops: CDR1 MNHEY, CDR2 SVGAGI. The CDR3 sequence is CASRMSSEAFF. CDR3 bases: TGTGCCAGCAGGATGTCCAGCGAAGCTTTCTTT.

Here the CDR3 reads CASNPDRGQPQHF. The CDR3 region has the DNA TGTGCCAGCAACCCGGACAGGGGCCAGCCCCAGCATTTT. The rearrangement joins TRBV6-1 to TRBJ1-5; TRBD1 matches at 9 bases. Losses at the gene ends were 7 bases for V and 7 bases for J; bases not matched to a gene: 5. Germline-derived CDR1 and CDR2 are MNHNS and SASEGT. This CDR3 is built from 13 residues.

This clonotype was counted only a few times. This chain connects TRBV10-2 to TRBJ1-5, with a weak D call TRBD1 (6 bases). The ends were cut back, 3 bases at V and 7 bases at J, with 10 bases in the middle. Germline CDR1 WSHSY, CDR2 SAAADI. CDR3 size: 13 residues. The CDR3: CASSEQGSQPQHF. CDR3 coding DNA: TGCGCCAGCAGTGAACAGGGTTCCCAGCCCCAGCATTTT.

The chain employs TRBV28 and TRBJ2-7; no reliable D call. The germline gives CDR1 MDHEN, CDR2 SYDVKM. V dropped 6 bases and J dropped 6 bases, with 12 bases sitting between them. The length of the CDR3 is 12 residues. CDR3: CASRSSASEQYF. Written as DNA, the CDR3 is TGTGCCAGCAGGTCGAGCGCCTCCGAGCAGTACTTC.

This clonotype was seen a few times. This rearrangement joins TRBV5-1 to TRBJ1-2; TRBD1 aligns across 9 bases. Germline loops: CDR1 SGHRS, CDR2 YFSETQ. The junction had 9 bases not matched to a gene; V was cut back by 4 bases and J by 8 bases. CDR3 length: 14 amino acids. The CDR3 spells CASSQTGGSIGYTF. The CDR3, as DNA: TGCGCCAGCAGCCAGACAGGGGGATCTATCGGCTACACCTTC.

V usage is TRBV25-1 and J usage is TRBJ2-3; TRBD1 agrees at 7 bases. The J segment lost 1 base and the V segment lost 8 bases, leaving 6 bases of the junction unmatched. There are 14 residues in the CDR3. Germline V gene lookup returns CDR1 MGHDK and CDR2 SYGVNS. CDR3 residues: CASGTAGGTDTQYF. The CDR3, as DNA: TGTGCCAGCGGGACAGCTGGAGGCACAGATACGCAGTATTTT.

This clonotype was observed at least ten times. V and J are TRBV7-2 and TRBJ2-3; D ambiguous. V shed 6 bases and J shed 4 bases, with 8 bases lying between them. This CDR3 region has 12 residues. The V gene's germline CDR1 is SGHTA and CDR2 FQGNSA. As DNA, the CDR3 is TGTGCCAGCAGGCCCCAGTCAGATACGCAGTATTTT. It yields the protein CASRPQSDTQYF.

This CDR3 is CASSLRTGDLETQYF. CDR3 sequence (DNA): TGTGCCAGCAGCTTAAGAACAGGGGATCTGGAGACCCAGTACTTC. V usage is TRBV7-2 and J usage is TRBJ2-5; 7 positions agree with TRBD1. The germline gives CDR1 SGHTA, CDR2 FQGNSA. V was pared by 2 bases and J by 5 bases, with 8 bases of the junction left unmatched. The CDR3 extends over 15 amino acids.